The 29 T cell receptor beta chains below all came from one sample that was sequenced in a study of cytomegalovirus exposure and HLA in healthy donors. PCR used 60 Vbeta primers and 13 Jbeta primers. Sequencing used immunoSEQ multiplex PCR; TCRdb keeps in-frame clones, though not all of them. The data contain 100,000 to 150,000 clones, around 70% of them singletons. Input material: PBMCs. The receptors here all came from a woman aged 60 to 75 in good health and CMV-seropositive.

This clone was seen a single time. This chain connects TRBV18 to TRBJ2-6, with 11 nucleotides matching TRBD1. CDR1 KGHSH and CDR2 LQKENI come from the germline V gene. V was clipped by 4 bases and J by 1 base; unmatched bases: 15. The CDR3 contains 21 residues. In nucleotides, the CDR3 is TGTGCCAGCTCACGTCAGCGGACAGGGGGCCATTTAGTATCTGGGGCCAACGTCCTGACTTTC. It yields the protein CASSRQRTGGHLVSGANVLTF.

The chain carries TRBV7-9 and TRBJ2-3, with a weak D call TRBD2 (6 bases). Germline V gives CDR1 SEHNR, CDR2 FQNEAQ (reference sequence). This CDR3 contains 16 residues. Deletions cut 5 bases from V and 3 bases from J, with 18 bases between. The CDR3 DNA sequence: TGTGCCAGCAGCCCCCCCGGGGGAGAGGTGACAGATACGCAGTATTTT. The encoded protein is CASSPPGGEVTDTQYF. The full variable domain, in which reference TRBV7-9 and TRBJ2-3 provide the parts outside the CDR3, is DTGVSQNPRHKITKRGQNVTFRCDPISEHNRLYWYRQTLGQGPEFLTYFQNEAQLEKSRLLSDRFSAERPKGSFSTLEIQRTEQGDSAMYLCASSPPGGEVTDTQYFGPGTRLTVL.

V usage is TRBV19 and J usage is TRBJ2-1; TRBD2 agrees at 7 bases. This CDR3 spans 18 amino acids. In germline, CDR1 is LNHDA, CDR2 SQIVND (reference sequence). V lost 1 base and J lost 0; bases outside the gene matches: 9. The CDR3 DNA is TGTGCCAGTAGTATAGGGTGGGGGGGGATTAGCTCCTACAATGAGCAGTTCTTC. Translating gives CASSIGWGGISSYNEQFF.

The V gene is TRBV2, the J gene TRBJ2-2; D remains ambiguous. V dropped 7 bases and J dropped 6 bases, with 9 bases sitting between them. Per the germline V gene, CDR1 is SNHLY and CDR2 is FYNNEI. This CDR3 comprises 12 residues. As DNA, the CDR3 is TGTGCCAGCAACTTGCCTCCCGGGGAGCTGTTTTTT. Residues: CASNLPPGELFF.

The rearrangement joins TRBV6-5 to TRBJ1-2, with no clear D. Trimming stripped 2 bases from V and 4 bases from J, with 8 bases between. The length of the CDR3 is 13 residues. The germline V gene encodes CDR1 MNHEY and CDR2 SVGAGI. The CDR3 spells CASSYEQFYGYTF. CDR3 coding DNA: TGTGCCAGCAGTTACGAACAGTTCTATGGCTACACCTTC.

The chain employs TRBV27 and TRBJ1-1, with D possibly matching TRBD1 (6 bases). Germline values: CDR1 MNHEY, CDR2 SMNVEV (reference sequence). With 2 bases removed from V and 2 bases from J, the gap between germline ends came to 9 bases. The CDR3 runs 14 residues. The CDR3 nucleotides are TGTGCCAGCAGTTTAGGGGGCCCAAACACTGAAGCTTTCTTT. It translates to CASSLGGPNTEAFF.

The rearrangement links TRBV25-1 to TRBJ2-1, with TRBD2 matching over 9 bases. CDR3 length: 16 residues. With 8 bases clipped from V and 4 bases from J, the junction kept 12 bases outside the gene matches. Germline loops: CDR1 MGHDK, CDR2 SYGVNS. The CDR3 sequence: CASLGLAGVLYNEQFF. In DNA form, the CDR3 reads TGTGCCAGCCTCGGGTTAGCGGGGGTATTGTACAATGAGCAGTTCTTC.

The gene calls are TRBV5-5 and TRBJ1-2, with 11 bases aligning to TRBD1. Germline assignment: CDR1 SGHKS and CDR2 YYEKEE (reference sequence). Losses at the gene ends were 1 base for V and 7 bases for J; bases not matched to a gene: 9. The CDR3 length is 16 residues. CDR3 residues: CASSLLYWTGGFGYTF. CDR3 coding DNA: TGTGCCAGCAGCTTGTTGTATTGGACAGGGGGCTTTGGCTACACCTTC.

The CDR3 is CASSSGTGRWQYF. The CDR3 DNA reads as TGTGCCAGCAGCTCCGGGACAGGGCGGTGGCAGTACTTC. The chain combines TRBV5-6 with TRBJ2-7; 9 nucleotides align to TRBD1. Trimming removed 3 bases from V and 9 bases from J; junction bases left unmatched: 7. CDR3 length equals 13 residues. Germline V CDR1 and CDR2: SGHDT, YYEEEE.

Notes on this clone: Its ends do not fully match the called genes, so a read error is possible. The V call is TRBV10-3, the J call TRBJ1-1, with 9 nucleotides matching TRBD1. This CDR3 is built from 12 residues. CDR1 and CDR2 (germline): ENHRY, SYGVKD. The DNA for the CDR3 is TGTGCCATCAGTGAGCCCGGACAGGGGTCATCATTT. Translating it yields CAISEPGQGSSF.

The chain is built from TRBV5-1 and TRBJ1-4; possibly TRBD1 for D (6 bases). There are 16 residues in the CDR3. V lost 1 base and J 0 bases, leaving 10 bases between the germline ends. Germline V gene sequence: CDR1 SGHRS, CDR2 YFSETQ. The DNA for the CDR3 is TGCGCCAGCAGCTTGACAGGGACTACAACTAATGAAAAACTGTTTTTT. As protein: CASSLTGTTTNEKLFF.

This chain connects TRBV27 to TRBJ1-2; unclear D gene. CDR3 length: 13 amino acids. The ends were cut back, 5 bases at V and 6 bases at J, with 13 bases in the middle. In germline, CDR1 is MNHEY, CDR2 SMNVEV (reference sequence). The chain's CDR3 is CASSPDGVDGYTF. The CDR3, as DNA: TGTGCCAGCAGTCCAGACGGAGTCGATGGCTACACCTTC.

The chain uses TRBV29-1 and TRBJ2-2; the match to TRBD2 covers 9 bases. The germline V gene encodes CDR1 SQVTM and CDR2 ANQGSEA. This CDR3 is 14 amino acids long. Losses at the gene ends were 3 bases for V and 6 bases for J; bases not matched to a gene: 5. The CDR3 DNA sequence: TGCAGCGTTGATCAGCGGGGGGCTGCCGGGGAGCTGTTTTTT. Translating gives CSVDQRGAAGELFF.

The chain has TRBV7-3 and TRBJ2-1; TRBD1 is a possible D gene (6 bases). There are 14 residues in the CDR3. Trimming cost V 5 bases and J 7 bases, with 15 bases left between them. From germline, CDR1 is SGHTA and CDR2 FQGTGA. CDR3 region: CASSQNRDKNEQFF. CDR3 DNA: TGTGCCAGCAGCCAAAACCGGGACAAAAATGAGCAGTTCTTC.

This clone was observed a single time. This chain joins TRBV18 and TRBJ1-2; D call uncertain. This CDR3 region has 15 residues. The germline V and J ends were trimmed by 6 bases and 5 bases, with 19 bases remaining between them. Germline lookup yields CDR1 KGHSH and CDR2 LQKENI. The CDR3 spells CASSPGPGRLYGYTF. CDR3 in DNA: TGTGCCAGCTCGCCTGGACCGGGCCGACTATATGGCTACACCTTC.

The CDR3 loop reads CASSSRVGAGYNEQFF. The CDR3 region has the DNA TGTGCCAGCAGCTCCCGGGTAGGAGCGGGGTACAATGAGCAGTTCTTC. The chain employs TRBV11-3 and TRBJ2-1; 7 bases fit TRBD2. Germline CDR1 SGHNT, CDR2 YENEEA. V lost 4 bases to trimming and J lost 4 bases; unmatched junction nucleotides: 10. This CDR3 is 16 amino acids long.

This clone has a handful of counts. The CDR3 reads CASSLGGRPEAFF. In nucleotides, the CDR3 is TGTGCCAGCAGCTTAGGAGGGCGTCCTGAAGCTTTCTTT. The rearrangement joins TRBV11-1 to TRBJ1-1; D unclear. Trimming cost V 1 base and J 6 bases, with 9 bases left between them. Germline V gene lookup returns CDR1 SGHAT and CDR2 FQDESV (reference sequence). The CDR3 consists of 13 residues.

J is TRBJ2-1 and V is TRBV15, with 9 bases fitting TRBD2. The V and J ends lost 1 base and 5 bases, in that order; junction bases with no gene match: 3. CDR3 length: 15 amino acids. Germline CDR1 is LNHNV and CDR2 is YYDKDF (reference sequence). The CDR3 DNA reads as TGTGCCACCAGCAGAGGGCTAGCGGGGCACAATGAGCAGTTCTTC. Its translation: CATSRGLAGHNEQFF.

This clone was seen a single time. This sequence joins TRBV5-1 and TRBJ2-7; the match to TRBD2 covers 10 bases. CDR1 SGHRS and CDR2 YFSETQ come from the germline V gene. The J segment lost 3 bases and the V segment lost 1 base, leaving 4 bases of the junction unmatched. This CDR3 comprises 15 residues. The CDR3 coding sequence is TGCGCCAGCAGCTTGATAGCGGGGGGCAACTACGAGCAGTACTTC. It codes for CASSLIAGGNYEQYF.

This clone turned up a few times. The V call is TRBV2, the J call TRBJ1-5; 7 bases are a match to TRBD1. CDR3 size: 14 residues. Trimming cost V 8 bases and J 5 bases; bases outside gene matches: 9. The germline CDR1 and CDR2 sequences are SNHLY and FYNNEI. The CDR3 region is CASLGETGYQPQHF. The CDR3 DNA reads TGTGCCAGCTTGGGTGAGACAGGGTATCAGCCCCAGCATTTT.

The J gene is TRBJ1-1, the V gene TRBV15; D is ambiguous. The germline V gene encodes CDR1 LNHNV and CDR2 YYDKDF (reference sequence). Trimming pared 0 bases from V and 3 bases from J, leaving 8 bases between. This CDR3 has 14 amino acids. The CDR3 DNA reads as TGTGCCACCAGCAGAGATTTTGCAGACACTGAAGCTTTCTTT. Translating it yields CATSRDFADTEAFF.

J is TRBJ2-3 and V is TRBV27; a possible D gene is TRBD1 (5 bases). V was clipped by 6 bases and J by 3 bases, with 16 bases between them. From germline, CDR1 is MNHEY and CDR2 SMNVEV (reference sequence). This CDR3 comprises 15 residues. The CDR3 nucleotides read TGTGCCAGCAGATCCCTCAGGGAAATGACAGATACGCAGTATTTT. Protein product: CASRSLREMTDTQYF.

J is TRBJ1-4 and V is TRBV7-8; the D is unclear. The CDR3 sequence is 14 residues long. Germline CDR1 and CDR2: SGHVS and FQNEAQ. Trimming cost V 2 bases and J 3 bases, with 7 bases left between them. The CDR3 is CASSLLGPNEKLFF. The CDR3 bases are TGTGCCAGCAGCTTACTAGGCCCTAATGAAAAACTGTTTTTT.

V usage is TRBV19 and J usage is TRBJ1-4; TRBD1 aligns across 9 bases. The CDR3 sequence is 13 residues long. Germline CDR1 LNHDA, CDR2 SQIVND (reference sequence). V gave up 8 bases and J gave up 6 bases; unmatched junction bases: 4. This CDR3 is CASADRGYEKLFF. CDR3 in DNA: TGTGCCAGTGCGGACAGGGGTTATGAAAAACTGTTTTTT.

This rearrangement joins TRBV6-1 to TRBJ2-7; 8 nucleotides agree with TRBD1. CDR1 and CDR2 (germline): MNHNS, SASEGT. The CDR3 has 13 amino acids. V shed 7 bases, J shed 5 bases, and the junction held 7 bases outside the gene matches. CDR3 sequence: CASTADRENEQYF. The CDR3 DNA is TGTGCCAGCACTGCGGACAGGGAAAACGAGCAGTACTTC.

The chain links TRBV7-8 to TRBJ2-7, with 8 bases fitting TRBD2. With V trimmed by 8 bases and J by 2 bases, 8 bases remained unmatched. Looked up from germline, CDR1 is SGHVS and CDR2 is FQNEAQ. The CDR3 is 14 residues long. CDR3 DNA: TGTGCCAGCGGGGATAGTAGCGGGGCCTACGAGCAGTACTTC. This translates into CASGDSSGAYEQYF.

The rearrangement links TRBV12-5 to TRBJ1-1; D is ambiguous. Germline CDR1 reads LGHNT; CDR2 reads FRNRAP. The ends were cut back, 4 bases at V and 1 base at J, with 25 bases in the middle. This CDR3 is 19 amino acids long. CDR3: CASGSGRTRVQPRNTEAFF. CDR3 nucleotide sequence: TGTGCTAGTGGTTCGGGTCGAACCCGGGTCCAGCCGAGGAACACTGAAGCTTTCTTT.

This clone turned up a few times. V usage is TRBV29-1 and J usage is TRBJ1-2; 9 nucleotides match TRBD1. Germline CDR1 reads SQVTM; CDR2 reads ANQGSEA. CDR3 length: 12 amino acids. V lost 4 bases, J lost 3 bases, and 0 bases stayed unmatched. Here the CDR3 reads CSVGDRDYGYTF. The CDR3 DNA is TGCAGCGTTGGGGACAGGGACTATGGCTACACCTTC.

The chain has TRBV7-9 and TRBJ1-1; D gene ambiguous. The CDR3 extends over 15 amino acids. V was cut by 3 bases and J by 0 bases, with 11 bases left in between. Per the germline V gene, CDR1 is SEHNR and CDR2 is FQNEAQ (reference sequence). The CDR3 DNA follows: TGTGCCAGCAGCTTGGGCAACAGCTTGAACACTGAAGCTTTCTTT. Protein sequence: CASSLGNSLNTEAFF.